These T cell receptor beta chains were read from a single sample in a study of cytomegalovirus exposure and HLA in healthy donors. The data were produced by immunoSEQ multiplex PCR, yet TCRdb's version contains in-frame clones alone and is incomplete. The sample holds 80,000 to 100,000 clones, approximately 82% seen once. The specimen was PBMCs. These receptors originate from a female donor in good health and CMV-seropositive. The conserved cysteine and the conserved F or W are not part of the CDR3 here. Each record gives: J gene, V gene, CDR3 protein.

>TRBJ2-5|TRBV6-1
ASSGTGGAVFQETQY
>TRBJ1-1|TRBV19
ASSIDLGQGGSRAF
>TRBJ1-2|TRBV5-8
ASSIRDRNYGYP
>TRBJ1-2|TRBV28
ASSLRGGSYYGYT
>TRBJ2-7|TRBV19
ASSDLPGLMHEQY
>TRBJ2-7|TRBV28
ASGGNVYEQY
>TRBJ2-7|TRBV5-1
ASSFDIGAGSEQY
>TRBJ2-3|TRBV7-2
ASSLGGRGVPDTQY
>TRBJ2-7|TRBV5-1
ASSPLAGDEQY
>TRBJ1-2|TRBV4-1
ASGDYGFVEFGYGYT
>TRBJ2-5|TRBV10-1
ASSESQPGQETQY
>TRBJ2-1|TRBV5-6
ASSRPGTGNHEQF
>TRBJ2-2|TRBV5-4
ASSWVSGGPSNTGELF
>TRBJ1-1|TRBV27
ASSRGVHTEAF
>TRBJ2-3|TRBV7-2
ASTPSGVRTDTQY
>TRBJ2-7|TRBV15
ATSIKGHDEQY
>TRBJ2-7|TRBV5-1
ASSLQRESGEQY
>TRBJ2-7|TRBV7-6
ASSLRGLATDEQY
>TRBJ2-7|TRBV7-2
ASSSPGEQY
>TRBJ1-5|TRBV19
ASCIYRGGQPQH
>TRBJ2-1|TRBV5-1
ASSLELGGDEQF
>TRBJ2-1|TRBV6-4
ASRRLAGDTNFV
>TRBJ2-1|TRBV2
ASSGWGGAHNEQF
>TRBJ2-2|TRBV9
ASSPRYDGGELF
>TRBJ1-4|TRBV18
ASSPIRSEEKLF
>TRBJ1-6|TRBV4-2
ASSPSTGSSPLH
>TRBJ1-1|TRBV6-5
ASTKGVGTEAF
>TRBJ2-5|TRBV2
ASHGTLKEGKTQY
>TRBJ2-7|TRBV6-1
ASSEFGQGARYEQY
>TRBJ2-7|TRBV11-2
ASSLGLAAYEQY
>TRBJ1-2|TRBV11-2
ASSLGFDRGNYGYT
>TRBJ2-5|TRBV7-8
ARSPRLAGGQETQY
>TRBJ2-3|TRBV6-4
ASLGQGARDTQY
>TRBJ1-2|TRBV28
ASRASGPYGYT
>TRBJ2-7|TRBV10-2
ASSARAWRAYEQY
>TRBJ1-1|TRBV6-5
ASTSFNTEAF
>TRBJ2-1|TRBV7-3
ASSLFSGTSPLVNEQF
>TRBJ1-2|TRBV7-2
ASSPFRGLYYGYT
>TRBJ2-3|TRBV5-6
ASSFSSGSNTQY
>TRBJ2-1|TRBV27
ASSPTVTVHNEQF
>TRBJ1-1|TRBV5-5
ASSLDGLGGTEAF
>TRBJ2-7|TRBV5-1
ASRLGSGDSYEQY
>TRBJ2-1|TRBV28
ASSLRDRGRTYNEQF
>TRBJ2-7|TRBV5-4
ASSLTGGPYEQY
>TRBJ2-7|TRBV5-1
ARPGLVCEQY
>TRBJ2-1|TRBV5-1
ASSGTTSGRFYNEQF
>TRBJ2-7|TRBV28
ASSPGLALAGEQY